The rows below give T cell receptor beta chains drawn from one sample of a study of blood T cells in healthy people across ages. TCRdb re-derived calls from the 5' RACE reads in MiXCR, one entry per CDR3 protein. The repertoire includes about 680,000 distinct CDR3 sequences, 49% of them detected once, and about 32% sits in the top ten. Material: blood. The receptors originated from a woman aged 55 to 70 in good health. Each CDR3 is given with its conserved first and last residue. The D gene is left open where the match is weak. Only some rows state a clone size, as once, few, many or a class for expanded clones.

v_gene,d_gene,abundance,j_gene,CDR3nt,CDR3aa
TRBV12-3/TRBV12-4,-,few,TRBJ2-7,TGTGCCAGCAGTTTTGCTGCGACAGGCCCCTACGAGCAGTACTTC,CASSFAATGPYEQYF
TRBV14,-,-,TRBJ1-1,TGTGCCAGCAGCCAAGACAGCGAATACACTGAAGCTTTCTTT,CASSQDSEYTEAFF
TRBV27,-,-,TRBJ1-2,TGTGCCAGCAGTCCCGCTCCAGAAAACTATGGCTACACCTTC,CASSPAPENYGYTF
TRBV7-2,-,-,TRBJ1-1,TGTGCCAGCAGCGCAACCCCAGGGTTTACTGAAGCTTTCTTT,CASSATPGFTEAFF
TRBV20-1,-,-,TRBJ2-7,TGCAGTGCTAGTGTACGGAAGGGGGTGGACGAGCAGTACTTC,CSASVRKGVDEQYF
TRBV28,-,few,TRBJ1-4,TGTGCCAGCAGTTCCCCTTCGGGCGGGGAAAAACTGTTTTTT,CASSSPSGGEKLFF
TRBV29-1,TRBD1,-,TRBJ2-7,TGCAGCGCGGATACAGGGGAAACCCACGAGCAGTACTTC,CSADTGETHEQYF
TRBV7-2,-,many,TRBJ2-5,TGTGCCAGCAGCCCAAATATGGGCCAAGAGACCCAGTACTTC,CASSPNMGQETQYF
TRBV7-2,-,-,TRBJ2-3,TGTGCCAGCAGCTTAGCCACAGGAGTGAAGTATTTT,CASSLATGVKYF
TRBV28,TRBD2,-,TRBJ2-5,TGTGCCAGCAGTTTAACCGGGAGGTTATACAATGAGCAGTACTTC,CASSLTGRLYNEQYF
TRBV6-2/TRBV6-3,-,once,TRBJ2-2,TGTGCCAGCAGTTGGCTAGCGGGGGAGCTGTTTTTT,CASSWLAGELFF
TRBV7-2,-,-,TRBJ2-7,TGTGCCAGCAGCTCACAGTCACAGATACAGGACGAGCAGTACTTC,CASSSQSQIQDEQYF
TRBV12-3/TRBV12-4,-,once,TRBJ2-4,TGTGCCAGCAGTATACTTGGAAACATTCAGTACTTC,CASSILGNIQYF
TRBV20-1,-,-,TRBJ2-1,TGCAGTGCGCCACAGTATGAGCAGTTCTTC,CSAPQYEQFF
TRBV6-2/TRBV6-3,-,-,TRBJ2-1,TGTGCCAGCAGTGGGGCTTACAATGAGCAGTTCTTC,CASSGAYNEQFF
TRBV6-1,-,few,TRBJ2-6,TGTGCCAGCATAAAGGGGAGCTCTGGGGCCAACGTCCTGACTTTC,CASIKGSSGANVLTF
TRBV4-2,-,once,TRBJ2-1,TGTGCCAGCAGCCCAGGCGACGCAGGGTCCTACAATGAGCAGTTCTTC,CASSPGDAGSYNEQFF
TRBV7-3,-,many,TRBJ2-4,TGTGCCAGCAGCTTACAGCCCGGAAACATTCAGTACTTC,CASSLQPGNIQYF
TRBV29-1,-,-,TRBJ1-1,TGCAGCGTTGATAGCTTGGGTCAGAAGAACACTGAAGCTTTCTTT,CSVDSLGQKNTEAFF
TRBV28,-,few,TRBJ2-7,TGTGCCAGCGGATCTCAGGGGCAGGACGAGCAGTACTTC,CASGSQGQDEQYF
TRBV27,TRBD1,-,TRBJ1-2,TGTGCCAGCAGTCCCAGGACAGGGACCAGCTATGGCTACACCTTC,CASSPRTGTSYGYTF
TRBV20-1,TRBD1,-,TRBJ2-3,TGCAGTGCCAAGCAGGGGGATGGCACAGATACGCAGTATTTT,CSAKQGDGTDTQYF
TRBV3-1,-,-,TRBJ1-5,TGTGCCAGCAGCCAAGTGATGGGGCTCCAGCCCCAGCATTTT,CASSQVMGLQPQHF
TRBV5-1,TRBD2,-,TRBJ2-1,TGCGCCAGCAACCCACTAGCGGGAGGGAGCGGGGAGCAGTTCTTC,CASNPLAGGSGEQFF
TRBV20-1,-,-,TRBJ1-1,TGCAGAGTTAGCCCAGAGATCATGAACACTGAAGCTTTCTTT,CRVSPEIMNTEAFF
TRBV28,TRBD1,once,TRBJ2-5,TGTGCCAGCAGTTTGCCTGGACAGGGGTTAGGTATTAATGAGCAGTACTTC,CASSLPGQGLGINEQYF
TRBV2,TRBD2,few,TRBJ2-1,TGTGCCAGCAAAAAGCGGGAGGATGGTGAGCAGTTCTTC,CASKKREDGEQFF
TRBV18,-,many,TRBJ1-2,TGTGCCAGCTCACCACCGGGTCACTATGGCTACACCTTC,CASSPPGHYGYTF
TRBV15,-,few,TRBJ1-4,TGTGCCACCAGCAGAGATAGGGCCTCACAGGGAATAAATGAAAAACTGTTTTTT,CATSRDRASQGINEKLFF
TRBV20-1,TRBD2,-,TRBJ2-1,TGCAGTGCTAGGAGAGGGAGCGGGATTAAGAATGAGCAGTTCTTC,CSARRGSGIKNEQFF
TRBV7-2,-,-,TRBJ2-3,TGTGCCAGCAGCTCCATTTTAGTATCGGCAGATACGCAGTATTTT,CASSSILVSADTQYF
TRBV3-1,-,-,TRBJ2-3,TGTGCCAGCAGCCAAGATCCGGAACCCACAGATACGCAGTATTTT,CASSQDPEPTDTQYF
TRBV7-3,-,-,TRBJ2-1,TGTGCCAGCAGCTTAGACTACATAAACAATGAGCAGTTCTTC,CASSLDYINNEQFF
TRBV7-2,-,-,TRBJ1-2,TGTGCCAGCAGCTACCGAGGAACAGGCTCGAACTATGGCTACACCTTC,CASSYRGTGSNYGYTF
TRBV20-1,-,-,TRBJ2-1,TGCAGTGCTAGAGATAGGATATTCGGTGAGCAGTTCTTC,CSARDRIFGEQFF
TRBV7-2,TRBD1,-,TRBJ2-3,TGTGCCAGCCAGCAGGGGGGCACAGATACGCAGTATTTT,CASQQGGTDTQYF